The entry below gives a single T cell receptor (beta chain) sequence along with its context. The antigen is not known. This sample is part of a study of T-cell reconstitution after alpha-beta-depleted transplantation in children. Broader study findings: From newly produced T cells came most of the T-cell counts and diversity one year after transplant. Several hundred expanded graft clones reportedly supplied alpha-beta T cells about two months after transplant.

The V segment lost 5 bases and the J segment 1 base; nucleotides outside the gene matches: 10. The length of the CDR3 is 18 residues. The germline gives CDR1 DFQATT, CDR2 SNEGSKA (reference sequence). TCRbeta library preparation incorporated unique molecular identifiers. TCRdb processed the PCR reads anew with MiXCR; each CDR3 protein has one entry. The data contain under 450,000 distinct CDR3 sequences, under 20% of them singletons. The material was PBMCs, mostly from graft donor cells, obtained 360 days after TCRalphabeta/CD19-depleted stem cell transplant. The TCR sequence derives from a boy under three years old who had a stem cell transplant for Wiskott-Aldrich syndrome, so the T cells may come from the graft donor. The chain links TRBV20-1 to TRBJ2-2; TRBD2 matches at 13 bases. Written as DNA, the CDR3 is TGCAGTGCTCGCCCGAGGACTAGCGGGGGAAAGAACACCGGGGAGCTGTTTTTT. Translating it yields CSARPRTSGGKNTGELFF.